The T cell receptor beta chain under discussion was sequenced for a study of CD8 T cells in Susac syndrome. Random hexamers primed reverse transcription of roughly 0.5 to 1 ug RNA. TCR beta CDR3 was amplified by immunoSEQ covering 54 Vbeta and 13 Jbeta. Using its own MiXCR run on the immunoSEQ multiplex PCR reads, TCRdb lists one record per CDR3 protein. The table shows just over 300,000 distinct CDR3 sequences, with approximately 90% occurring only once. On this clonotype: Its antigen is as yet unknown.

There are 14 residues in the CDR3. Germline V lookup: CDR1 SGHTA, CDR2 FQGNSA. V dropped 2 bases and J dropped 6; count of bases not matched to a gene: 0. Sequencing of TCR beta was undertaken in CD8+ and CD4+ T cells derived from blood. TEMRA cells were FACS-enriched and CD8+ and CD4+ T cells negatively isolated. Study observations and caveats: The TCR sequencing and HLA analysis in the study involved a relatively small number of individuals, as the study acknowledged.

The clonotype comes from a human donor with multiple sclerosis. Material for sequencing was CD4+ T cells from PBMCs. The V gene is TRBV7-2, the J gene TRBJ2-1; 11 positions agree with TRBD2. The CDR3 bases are TGTGCCAGCAGCTTAACTAGCGGGGGCAATGAGCAGTTCTTC. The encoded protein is CASSLTSGGNEQFF.